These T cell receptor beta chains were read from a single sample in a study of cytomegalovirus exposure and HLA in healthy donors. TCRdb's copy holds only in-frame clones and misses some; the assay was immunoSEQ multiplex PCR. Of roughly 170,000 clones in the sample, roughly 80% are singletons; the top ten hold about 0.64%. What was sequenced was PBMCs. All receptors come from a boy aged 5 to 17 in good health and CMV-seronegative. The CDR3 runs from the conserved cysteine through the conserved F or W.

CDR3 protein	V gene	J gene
CASSPWTSGGYNEQFF	TRBV27	TRBJ2-1
CASSPGGMRSNQPQHF	TRBV11-2	TRBJ1-5
CSVEDSSGEGYTF	TRBV29-1	TRBJ1-2
CASSQGTGVTEAFF	TRBV4-1	TRBJ1-1
CASSLGRDYGYTF	TRBV28	TRBJ1-2
CAILSGLGYEQYF	TRBV10-3	TRBJ2-7
CASSLAGGGRTDTQYF	TRBV6-5	TRBJ2-3
CAISEPQDGDRSYGYTF	TRBV10-3	TRBJ1-2
CASRFTGTEGEQFF	TRBV5-1	TRBJ2-1
CASSPEDRPRTYEQYF	TRBV18	TRBJ2-7
CASSQAPQNTEAFF	TRBV9	TRBJ1-1
CASSKPGQGNQPQHF	TRBV19	TRBJ1-5
CAWSVTTGNYGYTF	TRBV30	TRBJ1-2
CASSLAGLGELFF	TRBV5-4	TRBJ2-2
CASSDRGFTEAFF	TRBV27	TRBJ1-1
CASSYGGPSFHEQYF	TRBV6-5	TRBJ2-7
CASSQRGQGVAEAFF	TRBV14	TRBJ1-1
CASSPGRTAQYF	TRBV27	TRBJ2-4
CASSQKDRGVHIQYF	TRBV6-6	TRBJ2-4
CASSLAESSGNTIYF	TRBV5-5	TRBJ1-3
CASDDGTGGFYEQYF	TRBV7-2	TRBJ2-7
CASSQEGAGTGVYEQYF	TRBV4-1	TRBJ2-7
CAWSGMVEEPYEQYF	TRBV30	TRBJ2-7
CASSRLEETQYF	TRBV6-6	TRBJ2-5
CASSGQADTEAFF	TRBV27	TRBJ1-1